This T cell receptor beta chain was obtained from a study of blood T cell repertoires in COVID-19. Study-wide background: Some COVID-19 samples were acute and others convalescent; all came from the United States, Italy and Spain. From T cells, B-cell-depleted T cells, or PBMCs came the material, which was cDNA or gDNA.

Methods used by the authors: Reference gene primer amplification in the assay estimated nucleated cell counts. The assay was immunoSEQ multiplex PCR, and TCRdb's table has in-frame clones only and misses some. V, J and clone size are taken as reported in that table, and D and trimming were inferred from the DNA itself. The sample has 85,000 to 120,000 clones, approximately 78% seen once. The specimen sequenced was peripheral blood. The clonotype comes from a man in his 60s with active or convalescent COVID-19.

This chain's CDR3 is CASIGDPGTDTQYF. CDR3 in DNA: TGTGCCAGCATTGGAGACCCCGGCACAGATACGCAGTATTTT. The gene calls are TRBV2 and TRBJ2-3; D is uncertain. V shed 7 bases and J shed 1 base, with 12 bases lying between them. The CDR3 spans 14 residues. CDR1 and CDR2 (germline): SNHLY, FYNNEI.